This T cell receptor beta chain was recorded in a study of cytomegalovirus exposure and HLA in healthy donors. This PCR relied on a set of 60 Vbeta primers and 13 Jbeta primers. Using immunoSEQ multiplex PCR, the repertoire was profiled, and TCRdb retains in-frame clones only, with some absent. The sample holds approximately 150,000 clones, about 82% seen once. V dropped 4 bases and J dropped 2 bases, with 20 bases sitting between them. Germline V lookup: CDR1 SSHAT, CDR2 FNYEAQ (reference sequence). The CDR3 sequence is 17 residues long. The specimen sequenced was PBMCs. The source of this sequence is a woman between 25 and 40 years old in good health and CMV-seropositive. The genes are TRBV7-7 and TRBJ2-5; perhaps TRBD2 as D (6 bases). The CDR3: CASSSRIGGPGQETQYF. CDR3 in DNA: TGTGCCAGCAGCTCACGAATCGGGGGTCCGGGACAAGAGACCCAGTACTTC.